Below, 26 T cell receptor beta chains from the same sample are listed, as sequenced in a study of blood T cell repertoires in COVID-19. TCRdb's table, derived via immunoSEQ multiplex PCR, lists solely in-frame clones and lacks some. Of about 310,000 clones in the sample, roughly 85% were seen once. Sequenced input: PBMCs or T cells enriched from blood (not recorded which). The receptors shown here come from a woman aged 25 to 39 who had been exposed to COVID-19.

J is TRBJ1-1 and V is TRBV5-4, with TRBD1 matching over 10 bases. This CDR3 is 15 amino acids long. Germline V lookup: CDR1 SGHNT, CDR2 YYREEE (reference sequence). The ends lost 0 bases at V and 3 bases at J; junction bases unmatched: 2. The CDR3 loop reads CASSLGGQGHTEAFF. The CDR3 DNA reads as TGTGCCAGCAGCTTGGGGGGACAGGGGCACACTGAAGCTTTCTTT.

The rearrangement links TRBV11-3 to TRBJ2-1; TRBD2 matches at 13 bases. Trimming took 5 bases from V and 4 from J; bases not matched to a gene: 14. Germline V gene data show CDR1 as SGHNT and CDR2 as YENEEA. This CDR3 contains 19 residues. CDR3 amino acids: CASSPGGLAGATRYNEQFF. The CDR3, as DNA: TGTGCCAGCAGCCCGGGAGGACTAGCGGGGGCCACAAGATACAATGAGCAGTTCTTC.

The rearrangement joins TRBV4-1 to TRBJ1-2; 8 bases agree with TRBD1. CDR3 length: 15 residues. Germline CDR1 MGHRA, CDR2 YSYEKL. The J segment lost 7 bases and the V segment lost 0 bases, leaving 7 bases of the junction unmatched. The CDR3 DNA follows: TGCGCCAGCAGCCAAGATAATACCAGGGGGCCTGGCTACACCTTC. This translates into CASSQDNTRGPGYTF.

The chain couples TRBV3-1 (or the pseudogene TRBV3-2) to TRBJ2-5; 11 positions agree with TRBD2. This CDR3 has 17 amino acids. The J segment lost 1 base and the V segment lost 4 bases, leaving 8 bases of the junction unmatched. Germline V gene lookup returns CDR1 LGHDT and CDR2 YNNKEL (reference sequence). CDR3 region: CASSRRTGTSGQETQYF. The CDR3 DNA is TGTGCCAGCAGCCGTCGAACCGGGACTAGCGGCCAAGAGACCCAGTACTTC.

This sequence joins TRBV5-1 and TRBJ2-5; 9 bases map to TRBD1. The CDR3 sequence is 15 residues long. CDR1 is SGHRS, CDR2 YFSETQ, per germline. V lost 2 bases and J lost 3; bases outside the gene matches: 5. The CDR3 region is CASSFGDRDEETQYF. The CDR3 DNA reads TGCGCCAGCAGCTTCGGGGACAGGGACGAAGAGACCCAGTACTTC.

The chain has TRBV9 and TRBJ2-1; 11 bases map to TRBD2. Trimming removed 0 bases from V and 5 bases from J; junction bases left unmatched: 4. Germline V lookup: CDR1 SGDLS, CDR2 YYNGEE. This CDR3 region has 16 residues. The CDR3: CASSVDGLAGNNEQFF. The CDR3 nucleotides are TGTGCCAGCAGCGTAGACGGACTAGCGGGTAACAATGAGCAGTTCTTC.

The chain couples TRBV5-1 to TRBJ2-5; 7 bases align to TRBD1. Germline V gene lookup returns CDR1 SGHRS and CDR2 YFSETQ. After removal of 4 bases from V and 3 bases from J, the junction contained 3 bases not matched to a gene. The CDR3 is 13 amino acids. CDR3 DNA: TGCGCCAGCAGCGTTGACAGGGAAGAGACCCAGTACTTC. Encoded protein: CASSVDREETQYF.

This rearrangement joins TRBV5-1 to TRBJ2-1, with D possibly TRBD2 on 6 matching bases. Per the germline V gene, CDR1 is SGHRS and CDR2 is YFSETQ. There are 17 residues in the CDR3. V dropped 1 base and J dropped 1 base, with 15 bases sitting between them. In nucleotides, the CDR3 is TGCGCCAGCAGCTTGTCGCGCGGGGCCCCTTCCTACAATGAGCAGTTCTTC. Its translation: CASSLSRGAPSYNEQFF. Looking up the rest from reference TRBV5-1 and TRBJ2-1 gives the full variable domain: KAGVTQTPRYLIKTRGQQVTLSCSPISGHRSVSWYQQTPGQGLQFLFEYFSETQRNKGNFPGRFSGRQFSNSRSEMNVSTLELGDSALYLCASSLSRGAPSYNEQFFGPGTRLTVL.

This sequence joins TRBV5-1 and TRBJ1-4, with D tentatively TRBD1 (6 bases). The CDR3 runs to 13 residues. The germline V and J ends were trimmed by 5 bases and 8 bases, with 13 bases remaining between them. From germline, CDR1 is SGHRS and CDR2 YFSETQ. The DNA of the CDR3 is TGCGCCAGCAGAGCGGGGGCAGGGGAAAAACTGTTTTTT. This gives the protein CASRAGAGEKLFF.

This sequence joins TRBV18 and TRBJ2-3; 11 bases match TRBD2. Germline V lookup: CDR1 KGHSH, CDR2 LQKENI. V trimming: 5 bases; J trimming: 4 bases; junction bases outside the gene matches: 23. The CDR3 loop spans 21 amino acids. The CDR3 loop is CASSSGLAGGGKLVSPDTQYF. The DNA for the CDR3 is TGTGCCAGCTCATCCGGACTAGCGGGTGGGGGGAAGTTAGTCTCCCCAGATACGCAGTATTTT. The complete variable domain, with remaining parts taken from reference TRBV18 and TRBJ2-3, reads NAGVMQNPRHLVRRRGQEARLRCSPMKGHSHVYWYRQLPEEGLKFMVYLQKENIIDESGMPKERFSAEFPKEGPSILRIQQVVRGDSAAYFCASSSGLAGGGKLVSPDTQYFGPGTRLTVL.

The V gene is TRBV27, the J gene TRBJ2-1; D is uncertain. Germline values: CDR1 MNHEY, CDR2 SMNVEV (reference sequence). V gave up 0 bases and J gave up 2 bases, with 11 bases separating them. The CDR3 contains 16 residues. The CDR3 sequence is CASSLSVVRTYNEQFF. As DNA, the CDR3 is TGTGCCAGCAGTTTATCGGTAGTGAGGACCTACAATGAGCAGTTCTTC.

The DNA of the CDR3 is TGTGCCAGCTCACTCACTGGACAGGGATGGGAGACCCAGTACTTC. Its protein is CASSLTGQGWETQYF. The rearrangement links TRBV18 to TRBJ2-5; TRBD1 matches 8 bases. After removal of 4 bases from V and 5 bases from J, the junction contained 9 bases not matched to a gene. The CDR3 contains 15 residues. The germline V gene encodes CDR1 KGHSH and CDR2 LQKENI.

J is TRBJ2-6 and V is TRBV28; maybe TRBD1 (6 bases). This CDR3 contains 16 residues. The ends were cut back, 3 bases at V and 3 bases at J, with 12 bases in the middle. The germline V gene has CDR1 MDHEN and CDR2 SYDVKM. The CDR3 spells CASSFASGVGANVLTF. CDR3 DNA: TGTGCCAGCAGTTTTGCCTCAGGGGTTGGGGCCAACGTCCTGACTTTC.

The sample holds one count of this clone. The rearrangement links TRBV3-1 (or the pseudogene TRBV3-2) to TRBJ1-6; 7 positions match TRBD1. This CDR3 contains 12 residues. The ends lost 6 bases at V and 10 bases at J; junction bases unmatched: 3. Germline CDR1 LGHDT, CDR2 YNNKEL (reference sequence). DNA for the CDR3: TGTGCCAGCAGACAGGGGAACTCACCCCTCCACTTT. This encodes CASRQGNSPLHF.

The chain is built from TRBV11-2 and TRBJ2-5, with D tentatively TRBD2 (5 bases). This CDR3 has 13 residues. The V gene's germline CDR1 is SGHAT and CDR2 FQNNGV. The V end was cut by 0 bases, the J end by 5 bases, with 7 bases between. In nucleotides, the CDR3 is TGTGCCAGCAGCTTAGAGAGGGTCGAGACCCAGTACTTC. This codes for CASSLERVETQYF.

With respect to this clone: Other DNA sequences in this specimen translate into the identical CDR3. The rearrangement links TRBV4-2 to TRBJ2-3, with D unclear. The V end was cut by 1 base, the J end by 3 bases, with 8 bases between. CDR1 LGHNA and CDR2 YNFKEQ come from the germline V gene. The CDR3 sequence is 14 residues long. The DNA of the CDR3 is TGTGCCAGCAGCCAAGGTCCCGGGACAGATACGCAGTATTTT. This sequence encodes CASSQGPGTDTQYF.

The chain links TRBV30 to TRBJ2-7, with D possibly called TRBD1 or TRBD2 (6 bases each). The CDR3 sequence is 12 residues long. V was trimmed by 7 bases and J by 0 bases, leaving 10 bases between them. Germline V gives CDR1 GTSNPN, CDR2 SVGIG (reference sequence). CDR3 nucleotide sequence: TGTGCCTCGGGGGCCTTCTCCTACGAGCAGTACTTC. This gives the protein CASGAFSYEQYF.

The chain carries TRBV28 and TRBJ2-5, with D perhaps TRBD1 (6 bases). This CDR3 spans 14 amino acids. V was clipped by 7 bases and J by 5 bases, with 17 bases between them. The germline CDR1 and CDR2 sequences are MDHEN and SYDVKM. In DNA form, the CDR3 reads TGTGCCAGCAACCCACAGGGATTGGGGGAGACCCAGTACTTC. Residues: CASNPQGLGETQYF.

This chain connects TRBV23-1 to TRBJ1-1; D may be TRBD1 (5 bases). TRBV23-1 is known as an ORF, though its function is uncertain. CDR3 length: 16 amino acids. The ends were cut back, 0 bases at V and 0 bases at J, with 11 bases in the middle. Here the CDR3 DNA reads TGCGCCAGCAGTCAATCGGGGCAGGCTGTGAACACTGAAGCTTTCTTT. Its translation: CASSQSGQAVNTEAFF.

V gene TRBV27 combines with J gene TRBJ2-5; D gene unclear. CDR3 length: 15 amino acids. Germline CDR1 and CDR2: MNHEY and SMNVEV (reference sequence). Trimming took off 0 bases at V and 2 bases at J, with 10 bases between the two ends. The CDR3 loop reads CASSLSVALQETQYF. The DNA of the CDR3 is TGTGCCAGCAGTTTATCGGTGGCATTACAAGAGACCCAGTACTTC.

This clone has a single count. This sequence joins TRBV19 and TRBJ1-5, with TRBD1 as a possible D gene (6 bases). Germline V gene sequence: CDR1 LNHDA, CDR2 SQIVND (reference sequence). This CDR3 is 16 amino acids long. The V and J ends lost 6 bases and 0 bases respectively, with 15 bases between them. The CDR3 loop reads CASRQAGEGSNQPQHF. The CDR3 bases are TGTGCCAGTAGACAGGCAGGGGAGGGTAGCAATCAGCCCCAGCATTTT.

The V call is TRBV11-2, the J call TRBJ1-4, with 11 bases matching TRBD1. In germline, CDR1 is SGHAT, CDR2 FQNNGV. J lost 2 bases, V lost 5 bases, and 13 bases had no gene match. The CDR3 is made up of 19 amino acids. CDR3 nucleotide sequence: TGTGCCAGCAGCCGTCACCGGGACAGGGGGATTATGACTAATGAAAAACTGTTTTTT. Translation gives CASSRHRDRGIMTNEKLFF.

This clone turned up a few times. CDR3: CAWSVGTEFDESNQPQHF. CDR3 DNA sequence: TGTGCCTGGAGTGTAGGTACAGAATTTGATGAGAGCAATCAGCCCCAGCATTTT. The rearrangement links TRBV30 to TRBJ1-5; no definite D call. The V gene lost 0 bases and the J gene lost 1 base, with 19 bases spanning the gap. CDR3 length: 18 residues. Germline CDR1 reads GTSNPN; CDR2 reads SVGIG (reference sequence).

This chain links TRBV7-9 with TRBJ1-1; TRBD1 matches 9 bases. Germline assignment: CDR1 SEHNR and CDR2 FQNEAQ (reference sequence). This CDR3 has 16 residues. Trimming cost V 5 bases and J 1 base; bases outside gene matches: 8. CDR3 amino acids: CASSPRGTGPNTEAFF. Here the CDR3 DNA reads TGTGCCAGCAGCCCACGGGGGACAGGGCCGAACACTGAAGCTTTCTTT.

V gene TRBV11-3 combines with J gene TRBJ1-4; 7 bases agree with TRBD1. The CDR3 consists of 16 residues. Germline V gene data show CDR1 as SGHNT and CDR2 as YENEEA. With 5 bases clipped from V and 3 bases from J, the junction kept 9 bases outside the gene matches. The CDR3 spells CASSLGSRGSNEKLFF. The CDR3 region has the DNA TGTGCCAGCAGCCTCGGATCCAGGGGGTCTAATGAAAAACTGTTTTTT.

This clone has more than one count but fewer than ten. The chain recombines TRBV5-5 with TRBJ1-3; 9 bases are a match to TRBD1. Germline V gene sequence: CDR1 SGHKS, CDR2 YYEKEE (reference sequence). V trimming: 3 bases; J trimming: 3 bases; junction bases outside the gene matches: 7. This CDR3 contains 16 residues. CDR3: CASSSLQGAGGNTIYF. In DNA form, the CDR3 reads TGTGCCAGCAGCTCCCTACAGGGGGCAGGTGGAAACACCATATATTTT.